A single sample is the source of the 29 T cell receptor beta chains below, sequenced in a study of CD8 T cells in ankylosing spondylitis. Overall study findings and caveats: Seemingly distinctive of ankylosing spondylitis blood was a TCR beta motif formed by eight highly homologous variants.

Their cognate antigens are unknown. TCRdb redid the calling of the 5' RACE reads with MiXCR, one entry per CDR3 protein. The repertoire includes around 770,000 distinct CDR3 sequences, approximately 12% of them detected once, and 0.51% sits in the top ten. The sequenced material came from blood, either unsorted or a sorted T cell fraction (not recorded which). These receptors were taken from a male donor with ankylosing spondylitis.

The chain uses TRBV5-1 and TRBJ1-1, with 10 nucleotides matching TRBD1. CDR1 is SGHRS and CDR2 is YFSETQ in the germline V gene. The V and J ends lost 2 bases and 8 bases, in that order; junction bases with no gene match: 6. The length of the CDR3 is 14 residues. CDR3 nucleotides: TGCGCCAGCAGCTTTGGAGACAGGGGGCAAGAAGCTTTCTTT. As protein: CASSFGDRGQEAFF.

The chain combines TRBV15 with TRBJ2-7; no definite D call. The germline V gene has CDR1 LNHNV and CDR2 YYDKDF (reference sequence). Trimming removed 1 base from V and 3 bases from J, with 16 bases in between. CDR3 length equals 16 residues. The DNA of the CDR3 is TGTGCCACCAGCAGAGTCGGAACGGGCAGGAGCTACGAGCAGTACTTC. It codes for CATSRVGTGRSYEQYF. Full variable domain (outside the CDR3, taken from reference TRBV15 and TRBJ2-7): DAMVIQNPRYQVTQFGKPVTLSCSQTLNHNVMYWYQQKSSQAPKLLFHYYDKDFNNEADTPDNFQSRRPNTSFCFLDIRSPGLGDTAMYLCATSRVGTGRSYEQYFGPGTRLTVT.

This clonotype was observed a handful of times. This chain links TRBV7-6 with TRBJ1-1, with TRBD1 identical over 10 bases. The CDR3 totals 18 residues. After removal of 5 bases from V and 1 base from J, the junction contained 13 bases not matched to a gene. Looked up from germline, CDR1 is SGHVS and CDR2 is FNYEAQ. The CDR3 spells CASSRRTGGFGTNTEAFF. Written as DNA, the CDR3 is TGTGCCAGCAGCCGCCGGACAGGGGGATTTGGTACGAACACTGAAGCTTTCTTT.

A word on this clonotype: With a much larger clone just one base away, this may be a read error. The chain carries TRBV20-1 and TRBJ2-7; 8 bases agree with TRBD2. This CDR3 region has 13 residues. CDR1 is DFQATT and CDR2 is SNEGSKA in the germline V gene (reference sequence). In DNA, the CDR3 is TGCAGCAGGTCTAGCGGGTCGTCCTACGAGCAGTACTTC. As protein: CSRSSGSSYEQYF.

This clonotype came up a few times. V usage is TRBV5-6 and J usage is TRBJ1-1; D perhaps matches TRBD1 (6 bases). Germline loops: CDR1 SGHDT, CDR2 YYEEEE. The length of the CDR3 is 15 residues. The V and J ends lost 4 bases and 4 bases respectively, with 17 bases between them. CDR3 sequence reads: CASSLLGDKPTEAFF. The CDR3 coding sequence is TGTGCCAGCAGCCTCCTGGGGGACAAGCCCACTGAAGCTTTCTTT.

This clonotype was counted a few times. The chain links TRBV27 to TRBJ2-1, with D possibly being TRBD2 (5 bases). V gave up 3 bases and J gave up 9 bases, with 15 bases separating them. The CDR3 loop spans 14 amino acids. The germline V gene encodes CDR1 MNHEY and CDR2 SMNVEV (reference sequence). The CDR3, as DNA: TGTGCCAGCAGTTTTGATGAGGGAGTGGGTGAGCAGTTCTTC. Amino acids: CASSFDEGVGEQFF.

V usage is TRBV7-2 and J usage is TRBJ1-1; 7 nucleotides agree with TRBD1. This CDR3 has 17 residues. Germline CDR1 is SGHTA and CDR2 is FQGNSA. V gave up 3 bases and J gave up 2 bases; unmatched junction bases: 12. The CDR3 protein is CASSFRQGLGKNTEAFF. The CDR3 nucleotides read TGTGCCAGCAGCTTCAGACAGGGATTAGGGAAAAACACTGAAGCTTTCTTT.

The chain has TRBV3-1 and TRBJ2-3, with D tentatively TRBD2 (6 bases). Trimming pared 4 bases from V and 11 bases from J, leaving 13 bases between. Per the germline V gene, CDR1 is LGHDT and CDR2 is YNNKEL (reference sequence). This CDR3 spans 12 amino acids. CDR3 sequence reads: CASSLRDSRQYF. The CDR3 coding sequence is TGTGCCAGCAGCCTTCGGGACTCCCGGCAGTATTTT.

This clonotype was picked up many times. This rearrangement joins TRBV12-3 or TRBV12-4 to TRBJ1-1, with 9 bases fitting TRBD1. The V gene end was trimmed by 4 bases and the J gene end by 7 bases; junction bases not matched to a gene: 1. The CDR3 has 12 amino acids. CDR3: CASSWGQGEAFF. In DNA form, the CDR3 reads TGTGCCAGCAGTTGGGGACAGGGTGAAGCTTTCTTT.

The chain combines TRBV28 with TRBJ1-2; D is uncertain. The CDR3 contains 13 residues. The germline V gene encodes CDR1 MDHEN and CDR2 SYDVKM. Trimming removed 5 bases at V and 4 bases at J, with 11 bases between. The CDR3, as DNA: TGTGCCAGCAGTCGTGGTGGCCTCTATGGCTACACCTTC. Encoded protein: CASSRGGLYGYTF.

This clonotype was recorded at least ten times. This chain uses TRBV29-1 with TRBJ2-3, with D perhaps assigned TRBD1 or TRBD2 (5 bases each). Trimming removed 3 bases from V and 4 bases from J, with 8 bases in between. The germline V gene encodes CDR1 SQVTM and CDR2 ANQGSEA. The CDR3 length is 12 residues. CDR3 amino acids: CSVDGGPDTQYF. The CDR3 nucleotides read TGCAGCGTTGATGGGGGTCCAGATACGCAGTATTTT.

Details on this clonotype: This CDR3 is missing its conserved last phenylalanine or tryptophan, likely due to a read error. The rearrangement uses TRBV28 and TRBJ1-4; no reliable D call. Per germline, CDR1 MDHEN and CDR2 SYDVKM. V shed 6 bases and J shed 8 bases, with 16 bases lying between them. This CDR3 spans 14 amino acids. The CDR3, as DNA: TGTGCCAGCAGCCTGACCGAAACGGGAGAAAAACTGTTTATT. Amino acid sequence: CASSLTETGEKLFI.

This clonotype was seen a handful of times. The chain links TRBV27 to TRBJ2-7; TRBD1 might be the D (5 bases). Per germline, CDR1 MNHEY and CDR2 SMNVEV (reference sequence). The CDR3 extends over 15 amino acids. V shed 4 bases and J shed 0 bases, with 13 bases lying between them. DNA for the CDR3: TGTGCCAGCAGTTACAGGCCAGAACCCTCCTACGAGCAGTACTTC. It codes for CASSYRPEPSYEQYF.

The chain combines TRBV7-9 with TRBJ1-2, with D unclear. Germline lookup yields CDR1 SEHNR and CDR2 FQNEAQ (reference sequence). Trimming took 11 bases from V and 0 from J, leaving 13 bases between them. This CDR3 has 13 amino acids. The CDR3 region has the DNA TGTGCCTGCTCACCGAGGACTAACTATGGCTACACCTTC. This encodes CACSPRTNYGYTF. Full variable domain (outside the CDR3, taken from reference TRBV7-9 and TRBJ1-2): DTGVSQNPRHKITKRGQNVTFRCDPISEHNRLYWYRQTLGQGPEFLTYFQNEAQLEKSRLLSDRFSAERPKGSFSTLEIQRTEQGDSAMYLCACSPRTNYGYTFGSGTRLTVV.

This clonotype was detected ten times or more. The chain joins TRBV29-1 to TRBJ2-7, with 7 positions matching TRBD1. The junction had 4 bases not matched to a gene; V was cut back by 6 bases and J by 2 bases. The CDR3 has 12 amino acids. Germline-derived CDR1 and CDR2 are SQVTM and ANQGSEA. The CDR3 protein is CSVRDSTYEQYF. DNA for the CDR3: TGCAGCGTCCGGGACAGTACCTACGAGCAGTACTTC.

In its sample, this clonotype was seen many times. The CDR3 coding sequence is TGCGCCAGCAGCCCTGACATTTCCTACGAGCAGTACTTC. This gives the protein CASSPDISYEQYF. The chain uses TRBV5-1 and TRBJ2-7; D unclear. Germline CDR1 SGHRS, CDR2 YFSETQ. This CDR3 comprises 13 residues. V lost 4 bases and J 1 base, leaving 9 bases between the germline ends.

V usage is TRBV5-4 and J usage is TRBJ2-2, with 10 bases lining up with TRBD1. Germline lookup yields CDR1 SGHNT and CDR2 YYREEE (reference sequence). The ends lost 3 bases at V and 7 bases at J; junction bases unmatched: 9. The CDR3 has 16 amino acids. For the CDR3, the DNA is TGTGCCAGCAGCTACGCTCCGGGACAGGGGTTCGGGGAGCTGTTTTTT. The encoded protein is CASSYAPGQGFGELFF.

This clonotype was seen a handful of times. The J gene is TRBJ2-1, the V gene TRBV28; 7 bases match TRBD2. The V and J ends lost 3 bases and 4 bases, in that order; junction bases with no gene match: 6. The germline CDR1 and CDR2 sequences are MDHEN and SYDVKM. The CDR3 loop spans 15 amino acids. The CDR3 loop is CASSLGGSVYNEQFF. In DNA form, the CDR3 reads TGTGCCAGCAGTTTGGGCGGGAGTGTATACAATGAGCAGTTCTTC.

There are many counts of this clonotype. The junction and the germline gene differ at one end; a read error may be behind it. V and J are TRBV4-2 and TRBJ2-5; D is perhaps TRBD2 (7 bases). The CDR3 loop spans 14 amino acids. Germline CDR1 LGHNA, CDR2 YNFKEQ. CDR3 sequence (DNA): TGCGCCAGCAGCCAAGGAGGGGGGGGAGAGACCCAGTACTTC. Amino acid sequence: CASSQGGGGETQYF.

This clonotype was seen only a few times. V usage is TRBV15 and J usage is TRBJ2-1; a weak D match, TRBD1 (8 bases). Germline V gives CDR1 LNHNV, CDR2 YYDKDF (reference sequence). Trimming removed 5 bases at V and 0 bases at J, with 14 bases between. The CDR3 extends over 16 amino acids. CDR3 DNA: TGTGCCACCAGCCGGACAGGGACTACCTCCTACAATGAGCAGTTCTTC. Its protein is CATSRTGTTSYNEQFF.

The table lists this clonotype with many counts. The chain couples TRBV9 to TRBJ2-7; 8 bases are shared with TRBD2. Germline V gene data show CDR1 as SGDLS and CDR2 as YYNGEE. The CDR3 sequence is 15 residues long. V shed 4 bases, J shed 3 bases, and the junction held 9 bases outside the gene matches. CDR3 nucleotide sequence: TGTGCCAGCAGCATGGGGACTAGATGGGACTACGAGCAGTACTTC. Its protein is CASSMGTRWDYEQYF.

The sample holds many counts of this clonotype. The V call is TRBV5-1, the J call TRBJ1-2; possible D gene TRBD1, 6 bases. The ends were cut back, 1 base at V and 3 bases at J, with 7 bases in the middle. Germline CDR1 and CDR2: SGHRS and YFSETQ. The CDR3 runs to 13 residues. The CDR3, as DNA: TGCGCCAGCAGCTTGAGGACAGACTATGGCTACACCTTC. Amino acid sequence: CASSLRTDYGYTF.

This clonotype was observed many times. The chain has TRBV20-1 and TRBJ2-7, with 12 nucleotides matching TRBD2. Germline CDR1 is DFQATT and CDR2 is SNEGSKA (reference sequence). The CDR3 is 14 amino acids. The junction had 4 bases not matched to a gene; V was cut back by 5 bases and J by 2 bases. The CDR3 sequence is CSAFRLAGAYEQYF. CDR3 DNA sequence: TGCAGTGCTTTTCGACTAGCGGGGGCCTACGAGCAGTACTTC.

On this clonotype itself: This may be a read error, as it is one base from a much larger clone. This chain uses TRBV6-5 with TRBJ1-1, with D tentatively TRBD1 (6 bases). The CDR3 totals 15 residues. With 0 bases removed from V and 0 bases from J, the gap between germline ends came to 8 bases. Per germline, CDR1 MNHEY and CDR2 SVGAGI. The CDR3 DNA reads as TGTGCCAGCAGTTACTCGGGACACCTGAACACTGAAGCTTTCTTT. This codes for CASSYSGHLNTEAFF.

The genes are TRBV7-9 and TRBJ2-5; D might be TRBD1 (6 bases). V dropped 0 bases and J dropped 5 bases, with 19 bases sitting between them. This CDR3 spans 17 amino acids. Germline CDR1 and CDR2: SEHNR and FQNEAQ (reference sequence). The CDR3 nucleotides are TGTGCCAGCAGCTTAGCGCGGGCAGGGGATATTATCGAGACCCAGTACTTC. The encoded protein is CASSLARAGDIIETQYF.

This clonotype was seen more than once but under ten times. This chain links TRBV6-5 with TRBJ1-6; D gene unclear. V lost 0 bases and J 9 bases, leaving 6 bases between the germline ends. CDR1 and CDR2 from the germline V gene are MNHEY and SVGAGI. This CDR3 is built from 13 residues. The CDR3 protein is CASSYSFLSPLHF. The CDR3 region has the DNA TGTGCCAGCAGTTACTCGTTTCTTTCACCCCTCCACTTT.

V and J are TRBV5-4 and TRBJ2-2; 11 bases fit TRBD2. CDR1 and CDR2 from the germline V gene are SGHNT and YYREEE (reference sequence). With 3 bases clipped from V and 6 bases from J, the junction kept 13 bases outside the gene matches. The CDR3 contains 18 residues. CDR3 loop: CASSSIQILAGVPGELFF. For the CDR3, the DNA is TGTGCCAGCAGCTCGATCCAGATACTAGCGGGAGTGCCCGGGGAGCTGTTTTTT.

The rearrangement joins TRBV11-2 to TRBJ1-1, with D possibly matching TRBD1 (5 bases). V was clipped by 5 bases and J by 7 bases, with 14 bases between them. The CDR3 has 13 amino acids. Germline values: CDR1 SGHAT, CDR2 FQNNGV. The CDR3 DNA reads TGTGCCAGCAGCAAAAGGGGAAGATTTGAAGCTTTCTTT. It specifies CASSKRGRFEAFF.

This clonotype was recorded a few times. V and J are TRBV3-1 and TRBJ1-5; possible D gene TRBD1, 6 bases. This CDR3 contains 14 residues. Germline CDR1 LGHDT, CDR2 YNNKEL (reference sequence). V gave up 2 bases and J gave up 7 bases, with 12 bases separating them. This CDR3 reads CASSQRGVQQPQHF. The CDR3 bases are TGTGCCAGCAGCCAAAGGGGGGTACAACAGCCCCAGCATTTT.